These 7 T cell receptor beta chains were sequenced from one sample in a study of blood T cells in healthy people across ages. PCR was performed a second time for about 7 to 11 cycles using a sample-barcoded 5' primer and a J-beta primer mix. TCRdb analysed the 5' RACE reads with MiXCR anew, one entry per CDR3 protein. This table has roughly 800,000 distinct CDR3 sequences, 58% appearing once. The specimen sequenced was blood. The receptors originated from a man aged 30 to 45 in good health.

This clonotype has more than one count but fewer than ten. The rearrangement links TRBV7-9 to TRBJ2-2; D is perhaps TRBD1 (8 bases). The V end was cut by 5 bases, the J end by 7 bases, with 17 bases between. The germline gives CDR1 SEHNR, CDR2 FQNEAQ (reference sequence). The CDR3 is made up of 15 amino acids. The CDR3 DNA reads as TGTGCCAGCAGCACCAGACAGGGGAGGGACGGGGAGCTGTTTTTT. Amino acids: CASSTRQGRDGELFF.

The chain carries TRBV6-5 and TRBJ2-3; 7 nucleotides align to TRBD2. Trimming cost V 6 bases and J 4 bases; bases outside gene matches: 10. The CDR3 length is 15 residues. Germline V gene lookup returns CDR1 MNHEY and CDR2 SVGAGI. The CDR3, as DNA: TGTGCCAGCAGAAAAAGAGCGGGACCCCCAGATACGCAGTATTTT. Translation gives CASRKRAGPPDTQYF.

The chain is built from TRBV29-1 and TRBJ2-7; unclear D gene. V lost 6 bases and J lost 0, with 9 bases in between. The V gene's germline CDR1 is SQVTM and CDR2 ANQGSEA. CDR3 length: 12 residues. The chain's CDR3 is CSVLFNSYEQYF. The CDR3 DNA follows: TGCAGCGTCCTTTTTAACTCCTACGAGCAGTACTTC.

The CDR3 sequence: CASSHQRSYEQYF. CDR3 DNA sequence: TGCGCCAGCAGCCACCAAAGATCCTACGAGCAGTACTTC. V is TRBV4-1 and J is TRBJ2-7; D is undetermined. V shed 3 bases and J shed 1 base, with 7 bases lying between them. Looked up from germline, CDR1 is MGHRA and CDR2 is YSYEKL. The length of the CDR3 is 13 residues.

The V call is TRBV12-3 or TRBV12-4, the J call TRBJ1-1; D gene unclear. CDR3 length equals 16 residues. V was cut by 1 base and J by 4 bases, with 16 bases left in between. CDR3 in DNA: TGTGCCAGCAGTTTAGTGGTGGGCCATAGAGGCACTGAAGCTTTCTTT. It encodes CASSLVVGHRGTEAFF.

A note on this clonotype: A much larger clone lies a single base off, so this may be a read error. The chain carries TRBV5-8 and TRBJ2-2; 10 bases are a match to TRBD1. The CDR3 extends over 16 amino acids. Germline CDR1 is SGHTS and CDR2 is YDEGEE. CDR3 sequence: CVSSPHWDRGTGELFF. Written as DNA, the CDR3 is TGTGTCAGCAGCCCCCATTGGGACAGGGGAACCGGGGAGCTGTTTTTT. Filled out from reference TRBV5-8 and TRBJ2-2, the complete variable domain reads EAGVTQSPTHLIKTRGQQATLRCSPISGHTSVYWYQQALGLGLQFLLWYDEGEERNRGNFPPRFSGRQFPNYSSELNVNALELEDSALYLCVSSPHWDRGTGELFFGEGSRLTVL.

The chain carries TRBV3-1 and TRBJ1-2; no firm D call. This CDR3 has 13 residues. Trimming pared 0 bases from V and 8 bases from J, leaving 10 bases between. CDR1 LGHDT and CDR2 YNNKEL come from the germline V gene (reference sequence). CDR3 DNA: TGTGCCAGCAGCCAAGAAGGAAGGACGGGCTACACCTTC. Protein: CASSQEGRTGYTF.